This T cell receptor (beta chain) was identified in a study of cytomegalovirus exposure and HLA in healthy donors. Study results and limitations: A later analysis showed TCR association rates differing by HLA locus, peaking at DRB1 and lowest at HLA-C. In an earlier analysis, productive rearrangement rates for most beta V segments clustered near 87% or 30%.

Of note for this clone: The antigen is undetermined.

V lost 5 bases, J lost 2 bases, and 13 bases lay in between. CDR3 length equals 14 residues. Germline CDR1 reads SGHTA; CDR2 reads FQGNSA. PCR primers comprised 60 Vbeta and 13 Jbeta primers. The table came from immunoSEQ multiplex PCR; TCRdb's copy has only in-frame clones and leaves some out. The sample includes nearly 110,000 clones, 77% of them seen just once. This rearrangement joins TRBV7-2 to TRBJ2-7; tentative D call: TRBD2 (6 bases). The sample consisted of PBMCs. This TCR was recovered from a male donor in good health and CMV-seronegative. CDR3 DNA: TGTGCCAGCAGCCCCCATAGCGGAACCTACGAGCAGTACTTC. Amino acid sequence: CASSPHSGTYEQYF.